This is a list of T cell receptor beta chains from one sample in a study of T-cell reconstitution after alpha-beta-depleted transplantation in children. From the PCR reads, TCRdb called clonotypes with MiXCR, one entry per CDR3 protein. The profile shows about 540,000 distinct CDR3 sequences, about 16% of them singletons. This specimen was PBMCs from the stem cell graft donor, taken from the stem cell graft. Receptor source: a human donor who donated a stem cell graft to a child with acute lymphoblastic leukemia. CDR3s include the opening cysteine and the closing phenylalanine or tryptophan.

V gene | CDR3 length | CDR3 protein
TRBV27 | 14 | CASSLFRGDTEAFF
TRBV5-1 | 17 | CASSRFTSGRLDNEQFF
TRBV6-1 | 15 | CAGDRGLLSNQPQHF
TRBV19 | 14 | CASSIGGIHTEAFF
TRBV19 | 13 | CASTSGGDNEQFF
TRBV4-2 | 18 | CASSQGGLLAGDTYEQYF
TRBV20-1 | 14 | CSARARVSEDEQYF
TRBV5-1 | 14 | CASSQVWGDYEQYF
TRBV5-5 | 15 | CASSLGRGNANIQYF
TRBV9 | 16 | CASSVVEGLNTGELFF
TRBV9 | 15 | CASSVEGTRNYGYTF
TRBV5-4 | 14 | CASSTALATNEQFF
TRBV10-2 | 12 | CASSEPQSPAFF
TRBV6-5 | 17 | CASSYATGQAQITEAFF
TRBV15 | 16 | CATTLGESSGANVLTF
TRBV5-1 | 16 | CASSLAGGYGKNIQYF
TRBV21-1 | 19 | CASPVRRELELSGANVLTF
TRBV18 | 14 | CASSPPEENTEAFF
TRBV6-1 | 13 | CASTISANTEAFF
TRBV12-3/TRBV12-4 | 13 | CASAPTGVETQYF
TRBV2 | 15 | CASSEIAFSYNEQFF
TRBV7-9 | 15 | CASSLAPRGNGELFF
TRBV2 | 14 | CASSEDRANYGYTF
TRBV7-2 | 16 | CASSPEGAVRYNEQFF
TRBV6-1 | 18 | CASSEAWVLAGAGDTQYF
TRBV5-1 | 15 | CASSRTGGSTDTQYF
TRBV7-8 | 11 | CASSLQNEQYF
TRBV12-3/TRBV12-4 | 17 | CASSLRWTPDSNQPQHF
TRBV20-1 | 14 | CSARGLAGPYEQYF
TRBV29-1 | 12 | CSVWDTSYEQYF
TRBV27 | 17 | CASSQIIGSSYNSPLHF
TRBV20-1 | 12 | CSASRDHNEQFF
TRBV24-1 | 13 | CATSDLSRDTQYF
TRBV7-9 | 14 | CASTVTENSYEQYF
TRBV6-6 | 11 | CASSIRAEAFF
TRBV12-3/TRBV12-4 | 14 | CASSRTGRNHEQYF
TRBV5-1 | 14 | CASSFFGENTEAFF
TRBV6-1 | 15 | CASRKGAANTGELFF
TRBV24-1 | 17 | CATSDLPGLAVLDEQFF
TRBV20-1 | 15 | CSARDLGRSNYGYTF
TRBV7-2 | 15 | CASSWLAASYNEQFF
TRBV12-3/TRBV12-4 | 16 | CASSSRRTAGLTEAFF
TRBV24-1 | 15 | CATSGPEDSFYGYTF
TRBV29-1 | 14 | CSDRVGFSTDTQYF
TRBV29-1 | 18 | CSVVDRLPTTSGANVLTF
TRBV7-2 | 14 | CASGRGGSYNEQFF
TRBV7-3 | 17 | CASSLNRGSGITETQYF